Shown below are 14 T cell receptor beta chains from a single sample sequenced in a study of cytomegalovirus exposure and HLA in healthy donors. Assay: immunoSEQ multiplex PCR; the TCRdb copy retains only in-frame clones and omits some. The sample records a few hundred thousand clones, approximately 86% being singletons. Sequencing was performed on PBMCs. These receptors came from a young woman in good health and CMV-seronegative.

This clone was observed a handful of times. J is TRBJ2-7 and V is TRBV19; D perhaps matches TRBD1 (5 bases). Per germline, CDR1 LNHDA and CDR2 SQIVND (reference sequence). V was cut by 6 bases and J by 5 bases, with 14 bases left in between. The CDR3 sequence is 13 residues long. The CDR3 sequence: CASSTGPWDEQYF. CDR3 sequence (DNA): TGTGCCAGTAGCACAGGCCCCTGGGACGAGCAGTACTTC.

This clone has a handful of counts. This chain joins TRBV7-9 and TRBJ1-2; D may be TRBD1 (5 bases). Trimming removed 5 bases from V and 7 bases from J, with 14 bases in between. The CDR3 loop spans 13 amino acids. Germline CDR1 and CDR2: SEHNR and FQNEAQ (reference sequence). CDR3 in DNA: TGTGCCAGCAGCGAGACAGCCCCGGGTGGCTACACCTTC. Its translation: CASSETAPGGYTF.

The chain employs TRBV6-5 and TRBJ2-7; the D is unclear. V was clipped by 5 bases and J by 2 bases, with 16 bases between them. The CDR3 spans 15 residues. CDR1 and CDR2 (germline): MNHEY, SVGAGI. The CDR3 region has the DNA TGTGCCAGCAGTCCAACCCGTTACATCACCTACGAGCAGTACTTC. It codes for CASSPTRYITYEQYF.

As concerns this clone: At the DNA level, this CDR3 is encoded by other sequences in the same sample as well. V is TRBV9 and J is TRBJ2-1, with 9 nucleotides matching TRBD2. The trim removed 2 bases at V and 8 bases at J, leaving 5 bases unmatched. The CDR3 length is 14 residues. The V gene's germline CDR1 is SGDLS and CDR2 YYNGEE. The chain's CDR3 is CASSVGGRAYEQFF. In nucleotides, the CDR3 is TGTGCCAGCAGCGTCGGCGGGAGGGCCTATGAGCAGTTCTTC.

The chain joins TRBV11-2 to TRBJ2-1; 12 bases agree with TRBD2. This CDR3 is built from 16 residues. CDR1 SGHAT and CDR2 FQNNGV come from the germline V gene. The junction had 3 bases not matched to a gene; V was cut back by 5 bases and J by 1 base. The CDR3 nucleotides read TGTGCCAGCAGCCCGGGGACTAGCGGGTCCTACAATGAGCAGTTCTTC. As protein: CASSPGTSGSYNEQFF.

The J gene is TRBJ2-5, the V gene TRBV5-4, with TRBD2 matching over 7 bases. CDR3 size: 13 residues. Losses at the gene ends were 3 bases for V and 4 bases for J; bases not matched to a gene: 3. The V gene's germline CDR1 is SGHNT and CDR2 YYREEE (reference sequence). In DNA, the CDR3 is TGTGCCAGCAGCTGGGGGAGGGGAGAGACCCAGTACTTC. As protein: CASSWGRGETQYF.

The V call is TRBV5-1, the J call TRBJ2-3, with a possible D match to TRBD2 (6 bases). This CDR3 spans 15 amino acids. The germline V and J ends were trimmed by 4 bases and 4 bases, with 16 bases remaining between them. The V gene's germline CDR1 is SGHRS and CDR2 YFSETQ. As DNA, the CDR3 is TGCGCCAGCAGCCCGGTCGGGAGAGGTTCAGATACGCAGTATTTT. Translation: CASSPVGRGSDTQYF.

The rearrangement uses TRBV28 and TRBJ2-2, with 7 nucleotides matching TRBD1. J gave up 4 bases and V 2 bases, and 13 bases lay outside the gene matches. The V gene's germline CDR1 is MDHEN and CDR2 SYDVKM. This CDR3 is 18 amino acids long. The chain's CDR3 is CASSLGTAGAHSTGELFF. Here the CDR3 DNA reads TGTGCCAGCAGTTTAGGGACAGCCGGAGCCCACAGCACCGGGGAGCTGTTTTTT.

This clone has more than one count but fewer than ten. CDR3 loop: CASSVRDREDTEAFF. The DNA of the CDR3 is TGCGCCAGCAGCGTCCGGGACAGGGAGGACACTGAAGCTTTCTTT. The chain is built from TRBV5-1 and TRBJ1-1, with 9 bases matching TRBD1. The CDR3 totals 15 residues. With V trimmed by 4 bases and J by 3 bases, 7 bases remained unmatched. Germline assignment: CDR1 SGHRS and CDR2 YFSETQ.

The chain combines TRBV10-3 with TRBJ2-7, with a weak D call TRBD2 (5 bases). Trimming shortened V by 2 bases and J by 4 bases, and 6 bases separated the two germline ends. Germline values: CDR1 ENHRY, CDR2 SYGVKD. CDR3 length: 12 residues. CDR3 sequence (DNA): TGTGCCATCAGTGAGCGGGGATACGAGCAGTACTTC. Protein product: CAISERGYEQYF.

The V call is TRBV30, the J call TRBJ2-7, with 8 bases identical to TRBD1. Germline trimming cut 2 bases from V and 6 bases from J; bases unmatched to any gene: 12. The CDR3 is 15 residues long. Germline-derived CDR1 and CDR2 are GTSNPN and SVGIG (reference sequence). The DNA of the CDR3 is TGTGCCTGGAGTTCAGGGGGCGCATGGAATGGCGAGCAGTACTTC. This gives the protein CAWSSGGAWNGEQYF.

This clone came up once. The gene calls are TRBV7-9 and TRBJ1-1; D possibly corresponds to TRBD1 (5 bases). Trimming cost V 5 bases and J 5 bases, with 15 bases left between them. Per the germline V gene, CDR1 is SEHNR and CDR2 is FQNEAQ (reference sequence). The CDR3 spans 14 residues. In DNA, the CDR3 is TGTGCCAGCAGCCACGTTCAACAGGAAACTGAAGCTTTCTTT. Protein: CASSHVQQETEAFF.

This clone was detected only once. The chain couples TRBV19 to TRBJ2-1; 13 nucleotides match TRBD2. CDR1 LNHDA and CDR2 SQIVND come from the germline V gene (reference sequence). The CDR3 runs 16 residues. The V and J ends lost 5 bases and 4 bases, in that order; junction bases with no gene match: 5. The CDR3: CASSLLAGGGYNEQFF. CDR3 nucleotide sequence: TGTGCCAGTAGTCTACTAGCGGGAGGGGGTTACAATGAGCAGTTCTTC. The full variable domain, with the rest looked up from reference TRBV19 and TRBJ2-1, is DGGITQSPKYLFRKEGQNVTLSCEQNLNHDAMYWYRQDPGQGLRLIYYSQIVNDFQKGDIAEGYSVSREKKESFPLTVTSAQKNPTAFYLCASSLLAGGGYNEQFFGPGTRLTVL.

The chain recombines TRBV15 with TRBJ2-7; TRBD1 matches at 7 bases. Germline values: CDR1 LNHNV, CDR2 YYDKDF (reference sequence). The length of the CDR3 is 14 residues. J lost 2 bases, V lost 1 base, and 2 bases had no gene match. The CDR3 here is CATSRAGTAYEQYF. The CDR3 DNA sequence: TGTGCCACCAGCAGAGCGGGGACAGCCTACGAGCAGTACTTC. The variable domain in full, with the rest retrieved from reference TRBV15 and TRBJ2-7, is DAMVIQNPRYQVTQFGKPVTLSCSQTLNHNVMYWYQQKSSQAPKLLFHYYDKDFNNEADTPDNFQSRRPNTSFCFLDIRSPGLGDTAMYLCATSRAGTAYEQYFGPGTRLTVT.